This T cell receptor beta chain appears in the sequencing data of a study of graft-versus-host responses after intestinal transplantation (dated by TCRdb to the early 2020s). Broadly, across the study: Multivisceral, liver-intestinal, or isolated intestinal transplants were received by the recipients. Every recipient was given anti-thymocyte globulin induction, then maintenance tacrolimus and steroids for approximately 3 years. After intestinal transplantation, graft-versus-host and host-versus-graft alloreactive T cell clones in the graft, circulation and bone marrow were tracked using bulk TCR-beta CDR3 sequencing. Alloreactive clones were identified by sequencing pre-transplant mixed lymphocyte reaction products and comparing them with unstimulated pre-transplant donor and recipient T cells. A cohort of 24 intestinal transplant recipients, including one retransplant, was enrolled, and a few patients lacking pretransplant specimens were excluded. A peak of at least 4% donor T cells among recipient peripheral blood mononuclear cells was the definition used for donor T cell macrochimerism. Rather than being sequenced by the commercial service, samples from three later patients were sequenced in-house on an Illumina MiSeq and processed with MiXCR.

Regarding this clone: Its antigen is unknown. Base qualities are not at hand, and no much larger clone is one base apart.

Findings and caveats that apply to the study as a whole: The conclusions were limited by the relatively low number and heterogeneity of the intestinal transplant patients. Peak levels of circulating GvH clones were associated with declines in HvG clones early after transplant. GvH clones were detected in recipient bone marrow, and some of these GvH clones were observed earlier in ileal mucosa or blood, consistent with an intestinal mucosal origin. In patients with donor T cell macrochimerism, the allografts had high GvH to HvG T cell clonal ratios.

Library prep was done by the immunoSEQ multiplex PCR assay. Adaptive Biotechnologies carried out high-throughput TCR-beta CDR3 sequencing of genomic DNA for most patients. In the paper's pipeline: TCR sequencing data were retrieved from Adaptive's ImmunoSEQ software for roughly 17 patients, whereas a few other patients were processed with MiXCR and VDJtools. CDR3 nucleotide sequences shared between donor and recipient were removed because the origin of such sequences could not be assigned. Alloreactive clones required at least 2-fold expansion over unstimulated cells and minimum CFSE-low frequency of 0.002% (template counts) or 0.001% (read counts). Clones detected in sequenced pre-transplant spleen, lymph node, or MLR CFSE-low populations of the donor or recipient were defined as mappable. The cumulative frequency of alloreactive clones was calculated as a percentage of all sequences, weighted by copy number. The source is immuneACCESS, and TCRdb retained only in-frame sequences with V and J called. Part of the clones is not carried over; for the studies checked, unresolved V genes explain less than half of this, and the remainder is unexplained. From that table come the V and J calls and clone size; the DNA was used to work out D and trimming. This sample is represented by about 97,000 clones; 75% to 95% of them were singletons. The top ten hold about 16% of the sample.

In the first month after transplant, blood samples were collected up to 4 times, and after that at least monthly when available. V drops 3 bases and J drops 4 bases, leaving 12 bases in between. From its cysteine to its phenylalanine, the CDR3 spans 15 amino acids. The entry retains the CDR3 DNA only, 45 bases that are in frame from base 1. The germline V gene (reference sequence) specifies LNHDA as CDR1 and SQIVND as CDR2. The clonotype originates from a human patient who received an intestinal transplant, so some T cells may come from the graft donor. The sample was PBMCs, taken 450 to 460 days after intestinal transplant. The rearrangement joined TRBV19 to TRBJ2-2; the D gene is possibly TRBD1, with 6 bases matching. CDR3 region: CASSIGQGSTGELFF. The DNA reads TGTGCCAGTAGTATTGGGCAGGGGTCCACCGGGGAGCTGTTTTTT.